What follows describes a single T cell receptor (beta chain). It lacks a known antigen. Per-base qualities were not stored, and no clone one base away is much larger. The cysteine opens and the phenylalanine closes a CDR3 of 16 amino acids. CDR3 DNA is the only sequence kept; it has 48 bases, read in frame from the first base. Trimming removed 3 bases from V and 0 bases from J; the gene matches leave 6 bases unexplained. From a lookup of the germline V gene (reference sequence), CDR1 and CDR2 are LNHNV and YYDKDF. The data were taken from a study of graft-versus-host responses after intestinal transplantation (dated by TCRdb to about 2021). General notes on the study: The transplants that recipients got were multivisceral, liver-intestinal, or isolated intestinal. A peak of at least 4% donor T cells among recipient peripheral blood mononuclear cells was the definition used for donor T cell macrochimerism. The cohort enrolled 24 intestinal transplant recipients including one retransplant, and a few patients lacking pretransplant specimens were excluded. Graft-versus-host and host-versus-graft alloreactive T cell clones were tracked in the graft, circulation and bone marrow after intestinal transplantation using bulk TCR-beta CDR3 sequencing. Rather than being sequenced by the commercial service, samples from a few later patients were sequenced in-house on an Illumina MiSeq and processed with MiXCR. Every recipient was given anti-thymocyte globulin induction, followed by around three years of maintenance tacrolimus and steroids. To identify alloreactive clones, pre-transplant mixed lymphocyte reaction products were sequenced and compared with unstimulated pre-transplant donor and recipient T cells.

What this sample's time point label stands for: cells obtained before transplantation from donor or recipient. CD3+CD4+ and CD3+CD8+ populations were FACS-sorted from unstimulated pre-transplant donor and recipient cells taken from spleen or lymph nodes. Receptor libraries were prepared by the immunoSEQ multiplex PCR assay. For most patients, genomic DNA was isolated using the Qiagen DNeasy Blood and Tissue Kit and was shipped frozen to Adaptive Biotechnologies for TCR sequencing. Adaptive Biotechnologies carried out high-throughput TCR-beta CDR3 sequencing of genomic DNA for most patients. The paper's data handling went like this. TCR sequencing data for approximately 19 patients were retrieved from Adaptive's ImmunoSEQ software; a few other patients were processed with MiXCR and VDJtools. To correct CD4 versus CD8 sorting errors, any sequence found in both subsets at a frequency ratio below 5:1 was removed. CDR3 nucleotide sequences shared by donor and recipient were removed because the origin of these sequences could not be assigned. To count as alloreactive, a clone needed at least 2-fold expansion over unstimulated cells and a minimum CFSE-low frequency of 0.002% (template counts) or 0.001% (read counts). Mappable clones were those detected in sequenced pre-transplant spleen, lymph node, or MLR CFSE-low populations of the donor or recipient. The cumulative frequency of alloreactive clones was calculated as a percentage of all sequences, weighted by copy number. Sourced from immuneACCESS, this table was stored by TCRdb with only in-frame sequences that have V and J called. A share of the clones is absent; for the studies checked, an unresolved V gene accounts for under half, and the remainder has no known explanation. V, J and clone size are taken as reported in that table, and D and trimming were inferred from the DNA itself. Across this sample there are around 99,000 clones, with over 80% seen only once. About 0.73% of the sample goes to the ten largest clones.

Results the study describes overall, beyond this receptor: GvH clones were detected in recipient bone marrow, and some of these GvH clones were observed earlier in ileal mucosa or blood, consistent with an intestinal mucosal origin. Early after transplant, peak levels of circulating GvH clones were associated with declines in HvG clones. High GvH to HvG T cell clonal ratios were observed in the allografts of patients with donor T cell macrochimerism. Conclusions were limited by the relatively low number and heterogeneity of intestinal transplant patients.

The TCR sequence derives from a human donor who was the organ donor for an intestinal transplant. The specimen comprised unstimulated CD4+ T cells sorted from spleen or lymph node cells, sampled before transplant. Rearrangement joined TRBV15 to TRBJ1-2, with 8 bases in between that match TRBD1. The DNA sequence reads TGTGCCACCAGCAGGCCGGGACAGGCCTCTAACTATGGCTACACCTTC. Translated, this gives CATSRPGQASNYGYTF. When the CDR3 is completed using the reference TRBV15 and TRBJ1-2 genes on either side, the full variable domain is DAMVIQNPRYQVTQFGKPVTLSCSQTLNHNVMYWYQQKSSQAPKLLFHYYDKDFNNEADTPDNFQSRRPNTSFCFLDIRSPGLGDTAMYLCATSRPGQASNYGYTFGSGTRLTVV.